This T cell receptor (beta chain) came from a study of blood T cell repertoires in COVID-19. Assay used: immunoSEQ multiplex PCR; TCRdb lists only in-frame clones, some missing. The table shows 100,000 to 150,000 clones, with around 87% occurring only once. The CDR3 is 14 amino acids. Germline CDR1 is SGHNT and CDR2 is YYREEE (reference sequence). Trimming cost V 5 bases and J 1 base, with 12 bases left between them. J is TRBJ1-1 and V is TRBV5-4, with a weak D call TRBD1 (6 bases). The sequencing sample was made of peripheral blood. This TCR was sampled from a man over 45 with active COVID-19. The CDR3 nucleotides read TGTGCCAGCAGGTCTACAGGGAAGAACACTGAAGCTTTCTTT. It is translated as CASRSTGKNTEAFF.